This TCR beta chain was sequenced for a study of T-cell memory formation after mild COVID-19. Overall study findings and caveats: Whether second-wave clones peaking at day 37 were SARS-CoV-2 specific went unconfirmed. Clones contracting over day 15 to 85 were CD4/CD8 balanced, with later expanders leaning CD4+.

This clonotype was observed many times. Its specificity is unknown. Constant-segment-primed 5'RACE gave TCR alpha and TCR beta cDNA libraries with sample barcodes and UMIs. TCRdb used MiXCR to reprocess the 5' RACE reads, holding one entry per CDR3 protein. The sample lists roughly 310,000 distinct CDR3 sequences; more than 15% were seen once. With 5 bases removed from V and 1 base from J, the gap between germline ends came to 12 bases. Per the germline V gene, CDR1 is SGHVS and CDR2 is FQNEAQ. This CDR3 comprises 15 residues. The sequence derives from a man between 18 and 35 years old who had mild COVID-19 (a few samples of this study predate the infection). Cell type and time point are not known. The chain combines TRBV7-8 with TRBJ2-1, with D possibly matching TRBD2 (6 bases). Material: PBMCs or a T cell subset sorted from them (not recorded which). In DNA, the CDR3 is TGTGCCAGCAGCCCGGGAGAGAGTTCCTACAATGAGCAGTTCTTC. The encoded protein is CASSPGESSYNEQFF. Drawing the rest from reference TRBV7-8 and TRBJ2-1, the complete variable domain is GAGVSQSPRYKVAKRGQDVALRCDPISGHVSLFWYQQALGQGPEFLTYFQNEAQLDKSGLPSDRFFAERPEGSVSTLKIQRTQQEDSAVYLCASSPGESSYNEQFFGPGTRLTVL.